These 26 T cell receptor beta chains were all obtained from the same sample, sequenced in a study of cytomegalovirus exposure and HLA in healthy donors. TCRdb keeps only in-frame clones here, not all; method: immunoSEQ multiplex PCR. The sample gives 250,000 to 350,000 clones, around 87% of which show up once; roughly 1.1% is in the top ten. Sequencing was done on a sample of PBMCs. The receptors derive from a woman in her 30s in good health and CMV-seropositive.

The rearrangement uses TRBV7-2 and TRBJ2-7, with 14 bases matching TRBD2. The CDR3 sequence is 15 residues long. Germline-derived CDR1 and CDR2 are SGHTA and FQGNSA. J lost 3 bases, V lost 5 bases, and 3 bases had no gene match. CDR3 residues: CASSLGTSGGYEQYF. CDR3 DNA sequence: TGTGCCAGCAGCCTCGGGACTAGCGGGGGCTACGAGCAGTACTTC.

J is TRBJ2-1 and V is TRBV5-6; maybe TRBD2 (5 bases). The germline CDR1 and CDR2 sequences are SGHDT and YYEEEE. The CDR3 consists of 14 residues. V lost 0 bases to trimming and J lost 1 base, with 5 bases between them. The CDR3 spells CASSLGGSYNEQFF. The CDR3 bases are TGTGCCAGCAGCTTGGGCGGGTCCTACAATGAGCAGTTCTTC.

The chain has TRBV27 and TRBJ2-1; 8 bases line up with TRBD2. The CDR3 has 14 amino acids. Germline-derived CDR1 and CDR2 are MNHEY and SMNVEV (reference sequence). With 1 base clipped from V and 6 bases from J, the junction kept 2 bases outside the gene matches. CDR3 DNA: TGTGCCAGCAGTTTATACGGGGGGGTCAATGAGCAGTTCTTC. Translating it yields CASSLYGGVNEQFF.

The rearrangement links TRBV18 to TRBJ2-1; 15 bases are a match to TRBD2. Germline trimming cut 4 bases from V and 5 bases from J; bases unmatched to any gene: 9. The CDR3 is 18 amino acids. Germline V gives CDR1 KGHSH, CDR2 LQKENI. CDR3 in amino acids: CASSLLGLAGGNDNEQFF. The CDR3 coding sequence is TGTGCCAGCTCACTACTAGGACTAGCGGGGGGGAATGACAATGAGCAGTTCTTC.

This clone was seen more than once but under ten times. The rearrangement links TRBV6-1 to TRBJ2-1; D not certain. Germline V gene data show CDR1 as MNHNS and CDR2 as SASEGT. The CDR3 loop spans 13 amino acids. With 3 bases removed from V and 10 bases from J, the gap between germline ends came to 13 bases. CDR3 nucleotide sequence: TGTGCCAGCAGTGAGATGGTCGGACCAGAGCAGTTCTTC. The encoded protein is CASSEMVGPEQFF.

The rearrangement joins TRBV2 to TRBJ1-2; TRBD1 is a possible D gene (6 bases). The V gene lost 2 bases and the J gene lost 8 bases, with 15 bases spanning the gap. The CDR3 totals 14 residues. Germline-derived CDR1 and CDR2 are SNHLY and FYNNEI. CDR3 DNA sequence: TGTGCCAGCAGTGAATTGCGGACAGTAGGCGGCTACACCTTC. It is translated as CASSELRTVGGYTF.

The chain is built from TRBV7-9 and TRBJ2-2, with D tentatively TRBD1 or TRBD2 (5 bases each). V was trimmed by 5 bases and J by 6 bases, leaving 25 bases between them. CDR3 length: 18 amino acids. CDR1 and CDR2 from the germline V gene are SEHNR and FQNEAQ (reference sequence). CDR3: CASSLVWGRDRLAGELFF. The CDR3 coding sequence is TGTGCCAGCAGCCTCGTTTGGGGACGGGACCGCCTCGCCGGGGAGCTGTTTTTT.

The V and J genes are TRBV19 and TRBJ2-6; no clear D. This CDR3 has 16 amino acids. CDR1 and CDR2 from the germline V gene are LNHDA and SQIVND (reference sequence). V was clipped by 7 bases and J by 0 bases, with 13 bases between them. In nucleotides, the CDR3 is TGTGCCAGTAAGCTAGACTCGAACTCTGGGGCCAACGTCCTGACTTTC. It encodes CASKLDSNSGANVLTF.

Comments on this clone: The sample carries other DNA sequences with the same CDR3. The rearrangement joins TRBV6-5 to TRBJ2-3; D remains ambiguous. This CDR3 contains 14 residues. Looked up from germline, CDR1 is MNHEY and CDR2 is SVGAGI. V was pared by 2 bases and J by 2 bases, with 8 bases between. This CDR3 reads CASSYSGNTDTQYF. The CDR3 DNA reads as TGTGCCAGCAGTTACAGTGGCAACACAGATACGCAGTATTTT.

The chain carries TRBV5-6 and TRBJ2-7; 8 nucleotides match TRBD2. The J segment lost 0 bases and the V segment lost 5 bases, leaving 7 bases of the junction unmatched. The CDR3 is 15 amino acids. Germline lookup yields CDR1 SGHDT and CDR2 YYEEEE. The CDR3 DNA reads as TGTGCCAGCAGTTTTACTAGCGGCCACTCCTACGAGCAGTACTTC. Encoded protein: CASSFTSGHSYEQYF.

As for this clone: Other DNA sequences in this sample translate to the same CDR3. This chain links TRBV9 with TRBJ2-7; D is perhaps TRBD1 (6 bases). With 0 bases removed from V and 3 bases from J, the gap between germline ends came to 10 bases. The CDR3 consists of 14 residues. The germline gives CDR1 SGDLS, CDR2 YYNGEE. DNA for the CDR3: TGTGCCAGCAGCGTAGGGGCAGGGGACTACGAGCAGTACTTC. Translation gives CASSVGAGDYEQYF.

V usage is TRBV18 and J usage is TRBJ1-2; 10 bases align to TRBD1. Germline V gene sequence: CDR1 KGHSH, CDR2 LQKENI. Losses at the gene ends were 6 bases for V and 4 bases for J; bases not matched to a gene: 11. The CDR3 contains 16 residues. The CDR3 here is CASSPDRGISSYGYTF. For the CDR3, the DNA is TGTGCCAGCTCCCCGGACAGGGGGATTTCTTCCTATGGCTACACCTTC.

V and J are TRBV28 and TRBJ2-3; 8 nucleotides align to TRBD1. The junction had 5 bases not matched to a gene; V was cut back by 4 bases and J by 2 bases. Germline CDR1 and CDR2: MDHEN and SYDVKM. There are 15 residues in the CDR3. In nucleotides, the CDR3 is TGTGCCAGCAGTTGGAACAGGGGGTACACAGATACGCAGTATTTT. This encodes CASSWNRGYTDTQYF.

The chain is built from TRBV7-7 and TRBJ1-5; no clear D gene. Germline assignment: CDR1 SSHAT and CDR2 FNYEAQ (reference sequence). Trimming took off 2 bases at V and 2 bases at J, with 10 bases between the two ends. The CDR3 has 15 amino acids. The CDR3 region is CASSLRECCNQPQHF. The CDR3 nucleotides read TGTGCCAGCAGCTTAAGGGAGTGTTGCAATCAGCCCCAGCATTTT.

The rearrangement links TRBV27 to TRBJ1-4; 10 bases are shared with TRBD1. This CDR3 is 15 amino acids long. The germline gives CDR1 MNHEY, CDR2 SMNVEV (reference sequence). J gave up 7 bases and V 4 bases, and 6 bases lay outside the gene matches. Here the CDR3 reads CASSSPGQGTEKLFF. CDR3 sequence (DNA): TGTGCCAGCAGTTCCCCGGGACAGGGGACTGAAAAACTGTTTTTT.

CDR3 in DNA: TGTGCCAGCAGCTACAGGGGTAGGAACGAGCAGTACTTC. This gives the protein CASSYRGRNEQYF. V usage is TRBV9 and J usage is TRBJ2-7, with 7 bases fitting TRBD1. The CDR3 has 13 residues. The J segment lost 5 bases and the V segment lost 4 bases, leaving 6 bases of the junction unmatched. Germline V gene lookup returns CDR1 SGDLS and CDR2 YYNGEE.

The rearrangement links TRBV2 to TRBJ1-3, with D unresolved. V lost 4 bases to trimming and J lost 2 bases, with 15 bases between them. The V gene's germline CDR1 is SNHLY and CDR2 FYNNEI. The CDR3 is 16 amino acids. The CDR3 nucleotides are TGTGCCAGCAGTGGCAAAGGGTCCATCACTGGAAACACCATATATTTT. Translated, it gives CASSGKGSITGNTIYF.

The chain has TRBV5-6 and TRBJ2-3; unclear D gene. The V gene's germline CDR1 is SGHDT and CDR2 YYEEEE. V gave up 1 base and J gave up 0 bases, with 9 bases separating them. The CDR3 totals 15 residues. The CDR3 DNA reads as TGTGCCAGCAGCTTGTTTTCCCCTAGCACAGATACGCAGTATTTT. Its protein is CASSLFSPSTDTQYF.

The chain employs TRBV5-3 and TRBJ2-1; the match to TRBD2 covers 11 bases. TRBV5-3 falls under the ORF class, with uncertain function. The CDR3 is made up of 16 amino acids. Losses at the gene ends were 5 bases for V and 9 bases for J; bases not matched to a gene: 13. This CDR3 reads CARSWIGTSGYPEQFF. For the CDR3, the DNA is TGTGCCAGAAGTTGGATTGGGACTAGCGGATACCCTGAGCAGTTCTTC.

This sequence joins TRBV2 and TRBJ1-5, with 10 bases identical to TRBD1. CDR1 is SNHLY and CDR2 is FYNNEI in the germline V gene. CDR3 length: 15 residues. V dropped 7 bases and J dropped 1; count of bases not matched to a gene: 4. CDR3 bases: TGTGCCAGCATGGGGACAGGGGAAAGCAATCAGCCCCAGCATTTT. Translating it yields CASMGTGESNQPQHF.

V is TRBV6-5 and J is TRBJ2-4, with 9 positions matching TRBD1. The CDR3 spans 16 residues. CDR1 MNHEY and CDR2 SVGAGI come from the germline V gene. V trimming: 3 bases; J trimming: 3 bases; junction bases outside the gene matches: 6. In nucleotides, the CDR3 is TGTGCCAGCAGTTATCGGCGGGGACAGGGCAAAAACATTCAGTACTTC. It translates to CASSYRRGQGKNIQYF.

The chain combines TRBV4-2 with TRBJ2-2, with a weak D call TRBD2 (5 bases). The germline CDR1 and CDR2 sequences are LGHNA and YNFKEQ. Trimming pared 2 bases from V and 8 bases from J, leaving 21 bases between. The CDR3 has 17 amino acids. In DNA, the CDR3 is TGTGCCAGCAGCCAAATGAGTACTACGGGGAGTTGGGGGGAGCTGTTTTTT. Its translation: CASSQMSTTGSWGELFF.

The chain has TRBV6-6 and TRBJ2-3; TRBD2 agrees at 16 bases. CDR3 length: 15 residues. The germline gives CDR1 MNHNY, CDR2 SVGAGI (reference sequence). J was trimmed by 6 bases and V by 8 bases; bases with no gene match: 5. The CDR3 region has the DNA TGTGCCAGCGTCGCGGGACTAGCGGGAGGGGATACGCAGTATTTT. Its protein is CASVAGLAGGDTQYF.

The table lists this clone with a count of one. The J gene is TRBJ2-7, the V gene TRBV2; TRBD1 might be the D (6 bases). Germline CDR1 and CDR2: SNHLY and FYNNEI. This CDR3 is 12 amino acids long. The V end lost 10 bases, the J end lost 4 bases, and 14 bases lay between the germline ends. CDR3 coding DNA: TGTGCCACCCAGGACAGATCTTACGAGCAGTACTTC. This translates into CATQDRSYEQYF.

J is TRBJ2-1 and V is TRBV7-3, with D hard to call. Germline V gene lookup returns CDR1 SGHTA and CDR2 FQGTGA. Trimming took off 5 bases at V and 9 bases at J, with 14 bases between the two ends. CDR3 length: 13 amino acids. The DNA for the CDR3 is TGTGCCAGCAGCCCCCGGACGGATAGTGAGCAGTTCTTC. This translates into CASSPRTDSEQFF. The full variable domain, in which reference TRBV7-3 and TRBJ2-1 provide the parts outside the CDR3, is GAGVSQTPSNKVTEKGKYVELRCDPISGHTALYWYRQSLGQGPEFLIYFQGTGAADDSGLPNDRFFAVRPEGSVSTLKIQRTERGDSAVYLCASSPRTDSEQFFGPGTRLTVL.

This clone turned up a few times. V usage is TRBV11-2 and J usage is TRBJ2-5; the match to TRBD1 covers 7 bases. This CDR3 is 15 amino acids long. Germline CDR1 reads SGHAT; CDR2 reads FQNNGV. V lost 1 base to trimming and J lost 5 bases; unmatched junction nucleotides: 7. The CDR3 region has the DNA TGTGCCAGCAGCTTAGGGTCCCAGGGGGTGGAGACCCAGTACTTC. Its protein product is CASSLGSQGVETQYF.